A selection of T cell receptor beta chains follows, all from one sample in a study of radiation and T cells in renal cell carcinoma. Libraries were prepared by immunoSEQ multiplex PCR; TCRdb keeps only in-frame clonotypes and omits some of them. The sample records about 150,000 clones, roughly 86% being singletons. This specimen was blood, taken from a patient whose treatment included radiotherapy and nephrectomy. Source of these receptors: a woman in her 50s with renal cell carcinoma. Both conserved end residues are part of each CDR3. Fields, in order: V gene, D gene, clone size, J gene, CDR3 DNA, CDR3 protein. D genes are given only for firm matches. Clone size is given for some rows only: seen once, a few or many times, or a class if the clone is expanded.

TRBV7-6	TRBD2	-	TRBJ2-5	TGTGCCAGCAGCCCTCGCGGGGGGGTGGAGACCCAGTACTTC	CASSPRGGVETQYF
TRBV29-1	TRBD1	-	TRBJ2-7	TGCAGCGTCGAGACAGGGGGCGGCTCCTACGAGCAGTACTTC	CSVETGGGSYEQYF
TRBV2	TRBD2	-	TRBJ2-2	TGTGCCAGCAGGGGGAGCGGGGGGTTCACCGGGGAGCTGTTTTTT	CASRGSGGFTGELFF
TRBV5-1	TRBD1	-	TRBJ2-7	TGCGCCAGTCGGACAGGGGAGTCCTACGAGCAGTACTTC	CASRTGESYEQYF
TRBV7-2	TRBD2	-	TRBJ2-2	TGTGCCAGCAGCCGACTTACTAGCGCCCCCGGGGAGCTGTTTTTT	CASSRLTSAPGELFF
TRBV19	TRBD1	-	TRBJ2-7	TGTGCCAGTAGTATAGTTTCCCCCGGGACAGGGTCCTACGAGCAGTACTTC	CASSIVSPGTGSYEQYF
TRBV6-1	-	-	TRBJ1-1	TGTGCCAGCTCAGGGGTTGGCACTGAAGCTTTCTTT	CASSGVGTEAFF
TRBV6-1	-	-	TRBJ2-5	TGTGCCAGCAGTAGCCGGTACCAAGAGACCCAGTACTTC	CASSSRYQETQYF
TRBV11-3	-	-	TRBJ1-1	TGTGCCAGCAGCCAAAAGTGGGGGAACACTGAAGCTTTCTTT	CASSQKWGNTEAFF
TRBV5-1	-	-	TRBJ1-6	TGCGCCAGCAGCTTCGGCGGGGGGCTGGGTTCGCTGGATTCACCCCTCCACTTT	CASSFGGGLGSLDSPLHF
TRBV5-4	TRBD2	-	TRBJ2-7	TGTGCCAGCAGCTGGACTAGCGGGGCCGCCGAGCAGTACTTC	CASSWTSGAAEQYF
TRBV9	-	few	TRBJ1-1	TGTGCCAGCAGCGTAGCTGCGGTGGGGGTTTGGACTGAAGCTTTCTTT	CASSVAAVGVWTEAFF
TRBV9	-	few	TRBJ2-2	TGTGCCAGCAGCGTAGAGTACTGGGGCCGGAACACCGGGGAGCTGTTTTTT	CASSVEYWGRNTGELFF